The 5 T cell receptor beta chains below all came from one sample that was sequenced in a study of resident and recirculating memory T cells in vitiligo. Using immunoSEQ multiplex PCR, the repertoire was profiled, and TCRdb retains in-frame clones only, with some absent. This sample carries about 45,000 clones, about nine tenths of them seen once, and the ten largest clones take roughly 4.3%. Sequenced input: blood. The receptor source for this set is a male donor with vitiligo.

The gene calls are TRBV7-3 and TRBJ1-1, with D perhaps matching TRBD1 (6 bases). Germline V gene data show CDR1 as SGHTA and CDR2 as FQGTGA. V shed 1 base and J shed 4 bases, with 19 bases lying between them. CDR3 size: 17 residues. The CDR3 DNA is TGTGCCAGCAGCTTAAGGGACCAAAACAGGGCGGCCACTGAAGCTTTCTTT. This encodes CASSLRDQNRAATEAFF.

The chain combines TRBV7-9 with TRBJ1-4, with D maybe TRBD1 (6 bases). CDR1 and CDR2 (germline): SEHNR, FQNEAQ (reference sequence). Trimming shortened V by 5 bases and J by 4 bases, and 11 bases separated the two germline ends. There are 14 residues in the CDR3. CDR3 in amino acids: CASSRTADNEKLFF. For the CDR3, the DNA is TGTGCCAGCAGCCGGACAGCCGATAATGAAAAACTGTTTTTT.

CDR3 region: CASSESQGVNQPQHF. The CDR3 DNA follows: TGTGCCAGCAGTGAGAGCCAGGGCGTCAATCAGCCCCAGCATTTT. This sequence joins TRBV6-6 and TRBJ1-5; D is perhaps TRBD1 (5 bases). This CDR3 is 15 amino acids long. Trimming stripped 5 bases from V and 3 bases from J, with 14 bases between. Per germline, CDR1 MNHNY and CDR2 SVGAGI (reference sequence).

This chain connects TRBV5-4 to TRBJ1-1, with D possibly being TRBD1 (6 bases). V lost 0 bases to trimming and J lost 7 bases, with 10 bases between them. Germline CDR1 reads SGHNT; CDR2 reads YYREEE (reference sequence). CDR3 length: 13 amino acids. This CDR3 is CASSLDPGVEAFF. For the CDR3, the DNA is TGTGCCAGCAGCTTGGACCCAGGGGTTGAAGCTTTCTTT.

The gene calls are TRBV27 and TRBJ2-3; 8 nucleotides line up with TRBD2. The length of the CDR3 is 17 residues. Germline V gives CDR1 MNHEY, CDR2 SMNVEV (reference sequence). V trimming: 3 bases; J trimming: 4 bases; junction bases outside the gene matches: 12. CDR3 in amino acids: CASSLPPGLAGADTQYF. The CDR3 region has the DNA TGTGCCAGCAGTTTGCCGCCTGGACTAGCTGGCGCAGATACGCAGTATTTT.